Below, 14 T cell receptor beta chains from the same sample are listed, as sequenced in a study of control samples from healthy donors and cancer patients. Sequencing used immunoSEQ multiplex PCR; TCRdb keeps in-frame clones, though not all of them. The sample yields over 100,000 clones, approximately 90% seen once. Material for sequencing was blood. These receptors originate from a human donor in good health. The donor label of this sample is uncertain.

V and J are TRBV27 and TRBJ1-2, with 7 bases lining up with TRBD1. CDR1 and CDR2 (germline): MNHEY, SMNVEV (reference sequence). V lost 6 bases to trimming and J lost 5 bases; unmatched junction nucleotides: 12. The CDR3 is 15 residues long. In DNA, the CDR3 is TGTGCCAGCAGCCAAGGGGGCAGCACGCCGTATGGCTACACCTTC. Protein sequence: CASSQGGSTPYGYTF.

The chain combines TRBV19 with TRBJ2-2; maybe TRBD2 (5 bases). Germline CDR1 and CDR2: LNHDA and SQIVND (reference sequence). This CDR3 has 15 amino acids. The V end lost 4 bases, the J end lost 5 bases, and 14 bases lay between the germline ends. The CDR3 protein is CASSKEEGLTGELFF. CDR3 sequence (DNA): TGTGCCAGTAGTAAGGAGGAAGGTTTAACCGGGGAGCTGTTTTTT.

The rearrangement uses TRBV6-5 and TRBJ2-7, with a tentative D call TRBD2 (6 bases). Trimming cost V 0 bases and J 3 bases, with 9 bases left between them. The CDR3 is 14 residues long. In germline, CDR1 is MNHEY, CDR2 SVGAGI. DNA for the CDR3: TGTGCCAGCAGTTACTCGGGCGGGAACTACGAGCAGTACTTC. It encodes CASSYSGGNYEQYF.

This clone was counted a few times. This chain uses TRBV4-1 with TRBJ2-2, with a possible D match to TRBD2 (7 bases). The germline gives CDR1 MGHRA, CDR2 YSYEKL. Trimming took off 6 bases at V and 4 bases at J, with 15 bases between the two ends. The CDR3 sequence is 15 residues long. CDR3 loop: CASRRGGSGTGELFF. The CDR3 nucleotides read TGCGCCAGCAGGAGGGGGGGGTCGGGCACCGGGGAGCTGTTTTTT.

This chain uses TRBV6-6 with TRBJ1-5; TRBD1 is a possible D gene (6 bases). The germline V gene has CDR1 MNHNY and CDR2 SVGAGI (reference sequence). With 8 bases removed from V and 0 bases from J, the gap between germline ends came to 14 bases. The CDR3 extends over 15 amino acids. The CDR3 DNA is TGTGCCAGCGAGGACAGAGGAGGTAGCAATCAGCCCCAGCATTTT. Protein: CASEDRGGSNQPQHF.

This rearrangement joins TRBV6-1 to TRBJ1-6; 12 bases match TRBD1. CDR3 size: 19 residues. V lost 2 bases to trimming and J lost 5 bases; unmatched junction nucleotides: 10. The germline CDR1 and CDR2 sequences are MNHNS and SASEGT. CDR3 residues: CASSETRWGQGANNSPLHF. CDR3 DNA sequence: TGTGCCAGCAGTGAAACAAGGTGGGGACAGGGGGCAAATAATTCACCCCTCCACTTT.

The V gene is TRBV25-1, the J gene TRBJ2-4; D perhaps matches TRBD1 (5 bases). The CDR3 covers 14 residues. CDR1 is MGHDK, CDR2 SYGVNS, per germline. V lost 4 bases and J 8 bases, leaving 15 bases between the germline ends. This chain's CDR3 is CASSGERSTDIQYF. The CDR3 region has the DNA TGTGCCAGCAGTGGCGAAAGGTCGACAGACATTCAGTACTTC.

The chain recombines TRBV3-1 (or the pseudogene TRBV3-2) with TRBJ2-1; perhaps D is TRBD1 or TRBD2 (5 bases each). The CDR3 spans 16 residues. The V gene lost 4 bases and the J gene lost 2 bases, with 15 bases spanning the gap. CDR1 and CDR2 from the germline V gene are LGHDT and YNNKEL (reference sequence). As DNA, the CDR3 is TGTGCCAGCAGCCTACTCCCCGGGACGACCTACAATGAGCAGTTCTTC. Amino acids: CASSLLPGTTYNEQFF.

The chain employs TRBV5-5 and TRBJ2-7, with 7 bases aligning to TRBD1. This CDR3 has 18 residues. Germline values: CDR1 SGHKS, CDR2 YYEKEE (reference sequence). V dropped 5 bases and J dropped 4; count of bases not matched to a gene: 21. The CDR3 reads CASRGGLRTHSPRYEQYF. The CDR3 region has the DNA TGTGCCAGCAGAGGGGGCCTCCGGACCCACTCCCCACGATACGAGCAGTACTTC.

The chain recombines TRBV3-1 (or the pseudogene TRBV3-2) with TRBJ2-7, with 10 bases that match TRBD1. CDR3 size: 14 residues. From germline, CDR1 is LGHDT and CDR2 YNNKEL (reference sequence). The V gene end was trimmed by 3 bases and the J gene end by 5 bases; junction bases not matched to a gene: 4. The CDR3 region is CASSQGTGANEQYV. The CDR3, as DNA: TGTGCCAGCAGCCAGGGGACAGGGGCCAACGAGCAGTACGTC.

The rearrangement joins TRBV6-2 or TRBV6-3 to TRBJ1-3, with D uncertain. Trimming pared 5 bases from V and 1 base from J, leaving 9 bases between. Germline V gene data show CDR1 as MNHEY and CDR2 as SVGEGT. The CDR3 consists of 14 residues. The CDR3 DNA reads TGTGCCAGCAGTACCCGGGAATCTGGAAACACCATATATTTT. This translates into CASSTRESGNTIYF.

The chain carries TRBV12-3 or TRBV12-4 and TRBJ2-2; either TRBD1 or TRBD2 may supply D (6 bases each). The CDR3 is 13 amino acids. V gave up 3 bases and J gave up 7 bases, with 9 bases separating them. DNA for the CDR3: TGTGCCAGCAGTTTTGGGGGGCTCGGGGAGCTGTTTTTT. It specifies CASSFGGLGELFF.

V and J are TRBV14 and TRBJ2-7; D is perhaps TRBD2 (5 bases). The CDR3 runs to 12 residues. Germline assignment: CDR1 SGHDN and CDR2 FVKESK. V dropped 3 bases and J dropped 7 bases, with 10 bases sitting between them. The CDR3 nucleotides are TGTGCCAGCAGCCAGACTACGGGGGAGCAGTACTTC. Protein product: CASSQTTGEQYF.

This clone was detected only once. The rearrangement links TRBV7-2 to TRBJ1-1; TRBD1 is a possible D gene (5 bases). Germline-derived CDR1 and CDR2 are SGHTA and FQGNSA. This CDR3 is built from 14 residues. Trimming took 2 bases from V and 2 from J, leaving 9 bases between them. CDR3 sequence (DNA): TGTGCCAGCAGCTTATGGGGGGTTAACACTGAAGCTTTCTTT. As protein: CASSLWGVNTEAFF.